Following are 25 T cell receptor beta chains from one sample sequenced in a study of T-cell reconstitution after alpha-beta-depleted transplantation in children. Regarding the study as a whole: Most T-cell counts and diversity one year after the transplant came from T cells that were newly produced.

These receptors' antigens are unknown. Using unique molecular identifiers, the investigators prepared the TCRbeta library. TCRdb passed the PCR reads through MiXCR, listing each CDR3 protein once. The table lists fewer than 350,000 distinct CDR3 sequences, 7.5% to 9% of them singletons. The starting material was peripheral blood, obtained 360 days after TCRalphabeta/CD19-depleted stem cell transplant. These receptors were collected from a female patient aged 2-10 years who had a stem cell transplant for Fanconi anemia, so the T cells may come from the graft donor.

This clonotype showed up many times. The J gene is TRBJ2-7, the V gene TRBV28, with 9 bases that match TRBD2. Germline V gives CDR1 MDHEN, CDR2 SYDVKM. Trimming removed 7 bases from V and 1 base from J; junction bases left unmatched: 5. This CDR3 spans 14 amino acids. The CDR3 DNA reads TGTGCCAGCAATCGACTAGCGGAATCCTACGAGCAGTACTTC. Its protein product is CASNRLAESYEQYF.

This sequence joins TRBV10-3 and TRBJ2-2, with 10 positions matching TRBD2. The CDR3 has 16 residues. Germline loops: CDR1 ENHRY, CDR2 SYGVKD. V lost 4 bases and J lost 4; bases outside the gene matches: 6. CDR3 sequence (DNA): TGTGCCATCAGTGCCCAACTAGCGGGAACCACCGGGGAGCTGTTTTTT. It codes for CAISAQLAGTTGELFF.

This rearrangement joins TRBV6-5 to TRBJ2-7; 7 positions agree with TRBD1. Germline V gene lookup returns CDR1 MNHEY and CDR2 SVGAGI. CDR3 length equals 14 residues. V dropped 0 bases and J dropped 2; count of bases not matched to a gene: 1. Here the CDR3 reads CASSYSTGTYEQYF. The DNA of the CDR3 is TGTGCCAGCAGTTACTCGACAGGGACCTACGAGCAGTACTTC.

This clonotype was counted at least ten times. V usage is TRBV5-1 and J usage is TRBJ2-1, with TRBD2 as a possible D gene (6 bases). The CDR3 sequence is 14 residues long. CDR1 and CDR2 (germline): SGHRS, YFSETQ. V lost 1 base to trimming and J lost 6 bases, with 11 bases between them. CDR3 residues: CASSLNQGGNEQFF. DNA for the CDR3: TGCGCCAGCAGCTTGAACCAGGGAGGCAATGAGCAGTTCTTC.

The sample holds a few counts of this clonotype. The J gene is TRBJ1-2, the V gene TRBV19; 7 bases agree with TRBD1. The germline CDR1 and CDR2 sequences are LNHDA and SQIVND (reference sequence). With V trimmed by 5 bases and J by 2 bases, 5 bases remained unmatched. The CDR3 loop spans 14 amino acids. The CDR3 loop reads CASSHGTANYGYTF. DNA for the CDR3: TGTGCCAGTAGTCACGGGACAGCCAACTATGGCTACACCTTC.

V gene TRBV18 combines with J gene TRBJ2-3; a possible D gene is TRBD1 (6 bases). This CDR3 has 18 amino acids. The V and J ends lost 1 base and 2 bases respectively, with 19 bases between them. Germline V gives CDR1 KGHSH, CDR2 LQKENI. CDR3 amino acids: CASSPRRSGQPLTDTQYF. The CDR3 bases are TGTGCCAGCTCACCACGACGGTCAGGACAGCCTCTCACAGATACGCAGTATTTT.

The table lists this clonotype with many counts. The rearrangement joins TRBV15 to TRBJ2-1; TRBD2 agrees at 12 bases. In germline, CDR1 is LNHNV, CDR2 YYDKDF (reference sequence). V lost 5 bases and J lost 4; bases outside the gene matches: 6. The CDR3 has 16 residues. This CDR3 is CATSRSLAGGYNEQFF. The CDR3 DNA follows: TGTGCCACCAGCCGCTCTCTAGCGGGAGGGTACAATGAGCAGTTCTTC.

The CDR3 spells CASSRTPMNTEAFF. CDR3 nucleotide sequence: TGTGCCAGCAGCCGTACCCCTATGAACACTGAAGCTTTCTTT. V usage is TRBV7-2 and J usage is TRBJ1-1; no clear D. The CDR3 runs to 14 residues. Deletions cut 5 bases from V and 0 bases from J, with 10 bases between. Per the germline V gene, CDR1 is SGHTA and CDR2 is FQGNSA.

This clonotype was detected ten times or more. The chain recombines TRBV5-5 with TRBJ2-3; D remains ambiguous. The length of the CDR3 is 13 residues. Germline-derived CDR1 and CDR2 are SGHKS and YYEKEE (reference sequence). V dropped 2 bases and J dropped 1 base, with 5 bases sitting between them. CDR3 sequence (DNA): TGTGCCAGCAGCTTTATTGGCACAGATACGCAGTATTTT. Its protein is CASSFIGTDTQYF.

V and J are TRBV7-8 and TRBJ1-1; D might be TRBD1 (6 bases). CDR1 SGHVS and CDR2 FQNEAQ come from the germline V gene. The CDR3 runs 16 residues. The V end was cut by 4 bases, the J end by 1 base, with 16 bases between. The CDR3 coding sequence is TGTGCCAGCAGCTCAGGGGCGGGGGGAAGGAACACTGAAGCTTTCTTT. This gives the protein CASSSGAGGRNTEAFF.

V and J are TRBV7-2 and TRBJ1-2, with 8 bases fitting TRBD1. In germline, CDR1 is SGHTA, CDR2 FQGNSA. This CDR3 is built from 13 residues. J lost 6 bases, V lost 2 bases, and 2 bases had no gene match. CDR3 in DNA: TGTGCCAGCAGCTTAACAGGGGGGCATGGCTACACCTTC. It translates to CASSLTGGHGYTF.

This rearrangement joins TRBV11-2 to TRBJ2-7, with a possible D match to TRBD2 (6 bases). Germline lookup yields CDR1 SGHAT and CDR2 FQNNGV. The CDR3 is 15 residues long. V was clipped by 5 bases and J by 1 base, with 15 bases between them. CDR3 bases: TGTGCCAGCAGCCCAGGAGGGACGCTTTCCTACGAGCAGTACTTC. Protein sequence: CASSPGGTLSYEQYF. Full variable domain (outside the CDR3, taken from reference TRBV11-2 and TRBJ2-7): EAGVAQSPRYKIIEKRQSVAFWCNPISGHATLYWYQQILGQGPKLLIQFQNNGVVDDSQLPKDRFSAERLKGVDSTLKIQPAKLEDSAVYLCASSPGGTLSYEQYFGPGTRLTVT.

This clonotype showed up just a few times. The chain is built from TRBV20-1 and TRBJ1-1, with no clear D. This CDR3 is built from 14 residues. Germline V gene lookup returns CDR1 DFQATT and CDR2 SNEGSKA (reference sequence). Trimming stripped 3 bases from V and 3 bases from J, with 14 bases between. The CDR3 coding sequence is TGCAGTGCTAGTCCCCCTTGGGTGGACACTGAAGCTTTCTTT. Translated, it gives CSASPPWVDTEAFF.

This clonotype came up many times. This rearrangement joins TRBV9 to TRBJ2-1; perhaps TRBD1 as D (6 bases). This CDR3 contains 16 residues. Germline CDR1 reads SGDLS; CDR2 reads YYNGEE. V lost 2 bases, J lost 7 bases, and 19 bases lay in between. CDR3 protein: CASSVYRVGLPNEQFF. In DNA form, the CDR3 reads TGTGCCAGCAGCGTTTACAGGGTTGGGCTTCCGAATGAGCAGTTCTTC.

This clonotype was picked up a small number of times. This sequence joins TRBV15 and TRBJ2-3; perhaps TRBD2 as D (5 bases). Germline-derived CDR1 and CDR2 are LNHNV and YYDKDF (reference sequence). V was cut by 3 bases and J by 1 base, with 14 bases left in between. The CDR3 contains 16 residues. DNA for the CDR3: TGTGCCACCAGCAGTCGTCTCAGCGGCGGCACAGATACGCAGTATTTT. Translated: CATSSRLSGGTDTQYF.

This clonotype was seen ten or more times. This chain links TRBV7-8 with TRBJ2-7; D is perhaps TRBD1 or TRBD2 (5 bases each). The CDR3 spans 15 residues. Germline loops: CDR1 SGHVS, CDR2 FQNEAQ. The V end was cut by 7 bases, the J end by 4 bases, with 20 bases between. CDR3 sequence: CASTLGTANLYEQYV. CDR3 bases: TGTGCCAGCACCCTCGGGACGGCAAATTTATACGAGCAGTACGTC.

J is TRBJ1-1 and V is TRBV6-2 or TRBV6-3, with D possibly matching TRBD1 (6 bases). Germline V CDR1 and CDR2: MNHEY, SVGEGT. Trimming removed 5 bases at V and 7 bases at J, with 17 bases between. This CDR3 is built from 14 residues. Here the CDR3 reads CASSQAGEFIEAFF. In DNA form, the CDR3 reads TGTGCCAGCAGTCAAGCAGGGGAATTTATTGAAGCTTTCTTT.

This clonotype occurred a few times. This sequence joins TRBV3-1 and TRBJ1-6, with D hard to call. This CDR3 comprises 13 residues. In germline, CDR1 is LGHDT, CDR2 YNNKEL (reference sequence). V shed 1 base and J shed 9 bases, with 7 bases lying between them. CDR3 DNA: TGTGCCAGCAGCCAAGCGATATCTTCACCCCTCCACTTT. It specifies CASSQAISSPLHF. Full variable domain (remainder filled in from reference TRBV3-1 and TRBJ1-6): DTAVSQTPKYLVTQMGNDKSIKCEQNLGHDTMYWYKQDSKKFLKIMFSYNNKELIINETVPNRFSPKSPDKAHLNLHINSLELGDSAVYFCASSQAISSPLHFGNGTRLTVT.

The chain has TRBV4-2 and TRBJ2-7; 13 bases match TRBD2. V shed 2 bases and J 7 bases; nucleotides not matched to a gene: 5. This CDR3 has 15 amino acids. Germline CDR1 and CDR2: LGHNA and YNFKEQ. In DNA form, the CDR3 reads TGTGCCAGCAGCCAAAATCCGGGACTAGCGGGAGAGCAGTACTTC. Encoded protein: CASSQNPGLAGEQYF.

This clonotype was counted at least ten times. V usage is TRBV28 and J usage is TRBJ2-2; D gene uncertain. V was trimmed by 7 bases and J by 5 bases, leaving 14 bases between them. Germline values: CDR1 MDHEN, CDR2 SYDVKM. The CDR3 runs 14 residues. The CDR3 DNA follows: TGTGCCAGCACAGAATCCGGCAGGACCGGGGAGCTGTTTTTT. Translated: CASTESGRTGELFF.

This clonotype was found many times. This sequence joins TRBV20-1 and TRBJ1-1; D unresolved. V shed 3 bases and J shed 4 bases, with 9 bases lying between them. Germline lookup yields CDR1 DFQATT and CDR2 SNEGSKA (reference sequence). This CDR3 contains 12 residues. The CDR3 DNA follows: TGCAGTGCTAGGCAGCCGGGCACTGAAGCTTTCTTT. This encodes CSARQPGTEAFF.

This clonotype has ten or more counts. The CDR3 loop is CASSLVKGGRENIQYF. CDR3 DNA sequence: TGTGCCAGCAGCTTAGTGAAAGGGGGCAGGGAAAACATTCAGTACTTC. V usage is TRBV7-8 and J usage is TRBJ2-4, with 7 bases matching TRBD1. The CDR3 contains 16 residues. From germline, CDR1 is SGHVS and CDR2 FQNEAQ. J was trimmed by 5 bases and V by 1 base; bases with no gene match: 8. Full variable domain (outside the CDR3, taken from reference TRBV7-8 and TRBJ2-4): GAGVSQSPRYKVAKRGQDVALRCDPISGHVSLFWYQQALGQGPEFLTYFQNEAQLDKSGLPSDRFFAERPEGSVSTLKIQRTQQEDSAVYLCASSLVKGGRENIQYFGAGTRLSVL.

This clonotype was detected ten times or more. The CDR3 protein is CASSSTERDYEQYV. CDR3 DNA: TGTGCCAGCAGTTCCACCGAAAGGGACTACGAGCAGTACGTC. This chain connects TRBV6-5 to TRBJ2-7; D gene uncertain. This CDR3 contains 14 residues. Germline assignment: CDR1 MNHEY and CDR2 SVGAGI. Trimming took 4 bases from V and 3 from J, leaving 13 bases between them.

This clonotype was seen repeatedly, ten times or more. The chain recombines TRBV13 with TRBJ2-5, with D perhaps TRBD1 (5 bases). The germline CDR1 and CDR2 sequences are PRHDT and FYEKMQ (reference sequence). Trimming cost V 5 bases and J 5 bases, with 15 bases left between them. The CDR3 consists of 14 residues. The CDR3 spells CASSRQSVGETQYF. The CDR3 DNA is TGTGCCAGCAGCCGACAGAGCGTGGGGGAGACCCAGTACTTC.

This clonotype was recorded many times. This chain uses TRBV15 with TRBJ1-1, with D possibly matching TRBD1 (5 bases). Trimming took off 0 bases at V and 6 bases at J, with 11 bases between the two ends. The CDR3 contains 14 residues. The germline CDR1 and CDR2 sequences are LNHNV and YYDKDF (reference sequence). This CDR3 reads CATSRDIGTAEAFF. CDR3 sequence (DNA): TGTGCCACCAGCAGAGACATAGGGACGGCTGAAGCTTTCTTT.